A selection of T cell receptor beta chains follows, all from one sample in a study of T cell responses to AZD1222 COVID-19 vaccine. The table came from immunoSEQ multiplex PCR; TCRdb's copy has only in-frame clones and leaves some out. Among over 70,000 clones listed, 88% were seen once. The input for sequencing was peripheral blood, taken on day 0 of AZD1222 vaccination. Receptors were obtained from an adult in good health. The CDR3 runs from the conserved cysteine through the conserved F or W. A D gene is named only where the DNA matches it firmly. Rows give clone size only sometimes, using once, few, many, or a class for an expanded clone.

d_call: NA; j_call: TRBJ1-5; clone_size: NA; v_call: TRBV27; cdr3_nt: TGTGCCAGCAGTGCCGGGGTTGGGCCCCAGCATTTT; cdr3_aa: CASSAGVGPQHF
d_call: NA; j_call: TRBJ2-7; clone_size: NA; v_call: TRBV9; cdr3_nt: TGTGCCAGCAGCCGAAGCGGGACAACCTACGAGCAGTACTTC; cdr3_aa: CASSRSGTTYEQYF
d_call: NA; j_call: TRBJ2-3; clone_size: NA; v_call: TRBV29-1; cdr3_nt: TGCAGCGTTCTGCCCCTGAGGGCTAGCCCAAGCACAGATACGCAGTATTTT; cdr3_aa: CSVLPLRASPSTDTQYF
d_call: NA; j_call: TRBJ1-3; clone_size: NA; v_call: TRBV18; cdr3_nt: TGTGCCAGCTCACCACCCGCGCTAGTCGGAAACACCATATATTTT; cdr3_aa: CASSPPALVGNTIYF
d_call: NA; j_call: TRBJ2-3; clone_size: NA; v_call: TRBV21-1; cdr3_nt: TGTGCCAGCAGCAAAGTACTAGCGGGCCACAGGCGGGCAGATACGCAGTATTTT; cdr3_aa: CASSKVLAGHRRADTQYF
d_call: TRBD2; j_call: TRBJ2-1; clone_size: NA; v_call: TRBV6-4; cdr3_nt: TGTGCCAGCAGACGACTAGCGGGAGATCTGGGGAATGAGCAGTTCTTC; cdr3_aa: CASRRLAGDLGNEQFF
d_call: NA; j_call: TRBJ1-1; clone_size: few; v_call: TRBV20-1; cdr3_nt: TGCAGTGCTAGTCCACAGGTTGAAGCTTTCTTT; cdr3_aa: CSASPQVEAFF
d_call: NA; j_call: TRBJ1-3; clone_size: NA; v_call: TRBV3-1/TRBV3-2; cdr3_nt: TGTGCCAGCAGCCCGGCCCAGGGAGCCTCTGGAAACACCATATATTTT; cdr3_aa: CASSPAQGASGNTIYF
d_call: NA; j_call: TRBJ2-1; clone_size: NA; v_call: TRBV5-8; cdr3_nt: TGTGCCAGCAGCACACAGGGAAGGAATCACAATGAGCAGTTCTTC; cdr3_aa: CASSTQGRNHNEQFF
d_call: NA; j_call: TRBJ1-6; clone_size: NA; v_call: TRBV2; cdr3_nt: TGTGCCAGCAGAGGACAGAGCTCCTATAATTCACCCCTCCACTTT; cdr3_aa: CASRGQSSYNSPLHF
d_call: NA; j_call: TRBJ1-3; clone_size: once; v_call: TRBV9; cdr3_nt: TGTGCCAGCAGCGTAGCGGATGGAAACACCATATATTTT; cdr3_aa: CASSVADGNTIYF
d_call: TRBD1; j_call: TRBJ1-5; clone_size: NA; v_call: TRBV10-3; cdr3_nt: TGTGCCATCAGTGAGGACAGGGGCGGCCAGCCCCAGCATTTT; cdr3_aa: CAISEDRGGQPQHF
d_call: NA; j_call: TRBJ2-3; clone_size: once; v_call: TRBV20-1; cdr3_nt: TGCAGTGCTAGTCGGCGCATTAGGTCAGATACGCAGTATTTT; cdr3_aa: CSASRRIRSDTQYF
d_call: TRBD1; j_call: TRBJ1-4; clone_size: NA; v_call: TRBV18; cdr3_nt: TGTGCCAGCTCACCTACAGGGGGCTCGAATGAAAAACTGTTTTTT; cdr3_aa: CASSPTGGSNEKLFF
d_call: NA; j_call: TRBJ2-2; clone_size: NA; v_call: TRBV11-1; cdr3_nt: TGTGCCAGCAGCCCAGGGGCCGGGGAGCTGTTTTTT; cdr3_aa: CASSPGAGELFF
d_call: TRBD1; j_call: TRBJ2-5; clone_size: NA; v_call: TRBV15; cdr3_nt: TGTGCCACCAGCAGGGACCCAACAGGGGCCCAAGAGACCCAGTACTTC; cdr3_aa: CATSRDPTGAQETQYF
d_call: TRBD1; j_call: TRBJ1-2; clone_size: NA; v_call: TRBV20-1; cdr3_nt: TGCAGTGCTAGTCGGAGAGTGACAGGGGGCCGGGGCTACACCTTC; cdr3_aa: CSASRRVTGGRGYTF
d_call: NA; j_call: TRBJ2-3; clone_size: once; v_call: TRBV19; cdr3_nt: TGTGCCAGTAGTGCGGCAGGGGTAGATACGCAGTATTTT; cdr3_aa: CASSAAGVDTQYF
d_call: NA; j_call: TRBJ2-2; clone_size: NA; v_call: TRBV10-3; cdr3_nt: TGTGCCATCAGTGAACAGGGCGGCAACACCGGGGAGCTGTTTTTT; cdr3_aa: CAISEQGGNTGELFF